Each of the 21 T cell receptor beta chains below was sequenced from the same sample in a study of T-cell reconstitution after alpha-beta-depleted transplantation in children. The TCRbeta library incorporated unique molecular identifiers. TCRdb independently ran MiXCR on the PCR reads; one entry per CDR3 protein. The sample lists just under 250,000 distinct CDR3 sequences, roughly a quarter occurring once. Material: PBMCs, obtained before TCRalphabeta/CD19-depleted stem cell transplant. These receptor sequences come from a girl aged 2-10 years with Fanconi anemia, due to receive a stem cell transplant.

The chain combines TRBV20-1 with TRBJ2-1; the match to TRBD2 covers 9 bases. Losses at the gene ends were 4 bases for V and 9 bases for J; bases not matched to a gene: 13. The germline V gene encodes CDR1 DFQATT and CDR2 SNEGSKA (reference sequence). The CDR3 is made up of 15 amino acids. CDR3 amino acids: CSATPLAGVRPEQFF. In DNA form, the CDR3 reads TGCAGTGCTACCCCGTTAGCGGGGGTCCGCCCTGAGCAGTTCTTC.

The genes are TRBV11-2 and TRBJ2-3; 11 nucleotides match TRBD2. The CDR3 totals 18 residues. Germline CDR1 is SGHAT and CDR2 is FQNNGV. The V and J ends lost 1 base and 5 bases, in that order; junction bases with no gene match: 11. The CDR3: CASSLVFGPSGGRDTQYF. CDR3 DNA: TGTGCCAGCAGCTTAGTCTTCGGGCCTAGCGGGGGGAGAGATACGCAGTATTTT.

This clonotype was detected only a few times. One junction end does not reproduce the germline sequence, and a read error may be involved. V and J are TRBV29-1 and TRBJ2-2; D is unclear. CDR3 length: 13 residues. In germline, CDR1 is SQVTM, CDR2 ANQGSEA. CDR3 sequence reads: CSVKDLYTGELFF. CDR3 DNA: TGCAGCGTTAAAGACTTATACACCGGGGAGCTGTTTTTT.

In the case of this clonotype: A much larger clonotype is one base distant, so this may be a read error. The gene calls are TRBV12-3 or TRBV12-4 and TRBJ2-5; tentative D call: TRBD1 (6 bases). The CDR3 has 16 residues. V dropped 3 bases and J dropped 3 bases, with 17 bases sitting between them. Here the CDR3 reads CASSFPRDRTKETQYF. CDR3 bases: TGTGCCAGCAGTTTTCCCCGAGACAGGACCAAAGAGACCCAGTACTTC.

The chain uses TRBV15 and TRBJ2-1, with D hard to call. The ends were cut back, 0 bases at V and 5 bases at J, with 11 bases in the middle. Per germline, CDR1 LNHNV and CDR2 YYDKDF (reference sequence). The CDR3 length is 15 residues. The CDR3 DNA reads TGTGCCACCAGCAGAGATCTGGGTAACCACAATGAGCAGTTCTTC. Protein: CATSRDLGNHNEQFF.

This clonotype was detected ten times or more. The chain carries TRBV7-2 and TRBJ2-5; D is possibly TRBD2 (5 bases). Trimming shortened V by 3 bases and J by 4 bases, and 12 bases separated the two germline ends. Germline CDR1 and CDR2: SGHTA and FQGNSA. This CDR3 has 14 amino acids. The CDR3 sequence: CASSFPGLLETQYF. CDR3 nucleotides: TGTGCCAGCAGCTTTCCGGGGTTACTAGAGACCCAGTACTTC.

This clonotype was observed a few times. This chain uses TRBV20-1 with TRBJ2-3; weak D call: TRBD2 (5 bases). Germline CDR1 DFQATT, CDR2 SNEGSKA (reference sequence). The CDR3 is 14 amino acids. V was cut by 1 base and J by 2 bases, with 10 bases left in between. The CDR3 DNA reads TGCAGTGCTAGAGCCACGGGAAACACAGATACGCAGTATTTT. Translation gives CSARATGNTDTQYF.

J is TRBJ2-1 and V is TRBV2, with TRBD2 matching 8 bases. V lost 6 bases, J lost 5 bases, and 6 bases stayed unmatched. From germline, CDR1 is SNHLY and CDR2 FYNNEI. The CDR3 totals 14 residues. The CDR3 DNA follows: TGTGCCAGCAGCTGGGGACTAGAACACAATGAGCAGTTCTTC. The encoded protein is CASSWGLEHNEQFF.

The sample holds a few counts of this clonotype. The V gene is TRBV7-3, the J gene TRBJ1-2; D unresolved. The CDR3 is made up of 14 amino acids. Germline values: CDR1 SGHTA, CDR2 FQGTGA. The V and J ends lost 0 bases and 2 bases respectively, with 7 bases between them. The CDR3 nucleotides are TGTGCCAGCAGCTTAACGCCCGGGAACTATGGCTACACCTTC. Translation gives CASSLTPGNYGYTF. The full variable domain, its missing parts supplied by reference TRBV7-3 and TRBJ1-2, is GAGVSQTPSNKVTEKGKYVELRCDPISGHTALYWYRQSLGQGPEFLIYFQGTGAADDSGLPNDRFFAVRPEGSVSTLKIQRTERGDSAVYLCASSLTPGNYGYTFGSGTRLTVV.

In its sample, this clonotype was seen a few times. This chain links TRBV5-4 with TRBJ2-3, with unresolved D. This CDR3 comprises 15 residues. CDR1 SGHNT and CDR2 YYREEE come from the germline V gene (reference sequence). V was pared by 0 bases and J by 8 bases, with 16 bases between. The CDR3 region has the DNA TGTGCCAGCAGCTTGGATCGGCTCGACTTACCTACGCAGTATTTT. Translated: CASSLDRLDLPTQYF.

This clonotype was detected a few times. The V gene is TRBV7-2, the J gene TRBJ2-3; the match to TRBD2 covers 12 bases. Germline loops: CDR1 SGHTA, CDR2 FQGNSA. J was trimmed by 3 bases and V by 6 bases; bases with no gene match: 4. CDR3 size: 15 residues. For the CDR3, the DNA is TGTGCCAGCAGGCTACTAGCGGGGGGTACAGATACGCAGTATTTT. Protein sequence: CASRLLAGGTDTQYF.

The chain joins TRBV20-1 to TRBJ2-7; TRBD2 aligns across 8 bases. The CDR3 has 14 amino acids. In germline, CDR1 is DFQATT, CDR2 SNEGSKA (reference sequence). V was clipped by 3 bases and J by 2 bases; unmatched bases: 6. The CDR3 DNA sequence: TGCAGTGCTAGCGGGGGGGCGGGAGCCTACGAGCAGTACTTC. This sequence encodes CSASGGAGAYEQYF.

This clonotype has a count of ten or more. The V and J genes are TRBV20-1 and TRBJ2-1; possible D gene TRBD2, 6 bases. CDR1 is DFQATT and CDR2 is SNEGSKA in the germline V gene (reference sequence). V gave up 6 bases and J gave up 6 bases, with 18 bases separating them. The length of the CDR3 is 14 residues. CDR3 DNA sequence: TGCAGTGCCCTTAGACTAGGAGCGGCCAATGAGCAGTTCTTC. Translated: CSALRLGAANEQFF.

This clonotype was seen a few times. The chain combines TRBV7-3 with TRBJ2-1; D ambiguous. CDR3 length: 15 amino acids. Trimming removed 2 bases from V and 7 bases from J, with 15 bases in between. Germline CDR1 reads SGHTA; CDR2 reads FQGTGA. As DNA, the CDR3 is TGTGCCAGCAGCTTAGTGGGTAGGGCGCGGAATGAGCAGTTCTTC. Translated: CASSLVGRARNEQFF.

This clonotype was detected many times. This chain joins TRBV6-5 and TRBJ2-1, with TRBD1 as a possible D gene (6 bases). The CDR3 has 16 residues. Trimming took 0 bases from V and 7 from J, leaving 16 bases between them. The V gene's germline CDR1 is MNHEY and CDR2 SVGAGI. The CDR3 protein is CASSYSFTGSRNEQFF. The DNA of the CDR3 is TGTGCCAGCAGTTACTCGTTCACAGGGTCTAGGAATGAGCAGTTCTTC.

This clonotype was picked up a small number of times. V and J are TRBV28 and TRBJ2-7; no clear D gene. In germline, CDR1 is MDHEN, CDR2 SYDVKM. This CDR3 spans 15 amino acids. V lost 6 bases and J 2 bases, leaving 17 bases between the germline ends. CDR3 protein: CASRSSAGRAYEQYF. The CDR3 region has the DNA TGTGCCAGCAGATCCAGTGCCGGGCGAGCCTACGAGCAGTACTTC.

This clonotype was detected many times. The CDR3: CASSPGTGHYGYTF. DNA of the CDR3: TGTGCCAGCAGTCCCGGGACAGGGCATTATGGCTACACCTTC. V and J are TRBV28 and TRBJ1-2; TRBD1 matches 9 bases. This CDR3 contains 14 residues. J was trimmed by 5 bases and V by 5 bases; bases with no gene match: 6. Per the germline V gene, CDR1 is MDHEN and CDR2 is SYDVKM.

This rearrangement joins TRBV5-6 to TRBJ2-5, with D hard to call. Germline CDR1 and CDR2: SGHDT and YYEEEE. This CDR3 is 14 amino acids long. Trimming shortened V by 2 bases and J by 1 base, and 9 bases separated the two germline ends. The CDR3 DNA reads TGTGCCAGCAGCTTTGGAGCATTCCAAGAGACCCAGTACTTC. Translation gives CASSFGAFQETQYF.

This clonotype was seen at least ten times. The chain uses TRBV27 and TRBJ2-2; 8 bases fit TRBD2. Germline assignment: CDR1 MNHEY and CDR2 SMNVEV (reference sequence). V dropped 2 bases and J dropped 5; count of bases not matched to a gene: 4. This CDR3 is built from 15 residues. CDR3 DNA: TGTGCCAGCAGTTTACGGGGGGGCTTTACCGGGGAGCTGTTTTTT. Translating it yields CASSLRGGFTGELFF.

The chain couples TRBV25-1 to TRBJ2-5; no reliable D call. The CDR3 has 15 amino acids. Trimming removed 3 bases at V and 5 bases at J, with 16 bases between. Looked up from germline, CDR1 is MGHDK and CDR2 is SYGVNS. CDR3 in amino acids: CASSEGVRSQETQYF. The CDR3 DNA reads TGTGCCAGCAGTGAGGGCGTCAGGAGCCAGGAGACCCAGTACTTC.

This clonotype was seen ten or more times. The chain uses TRBV3-2 and TRBJ2-3. TRBV3-2 is tagged as a pseudogene. This CDR3 region has 12 residues. CDR3 region: CASSQETDTQYF. CDR3 nucleotides: TGTGCCAGCAGCCAAGAAACAGATACGCAGTATTTT.